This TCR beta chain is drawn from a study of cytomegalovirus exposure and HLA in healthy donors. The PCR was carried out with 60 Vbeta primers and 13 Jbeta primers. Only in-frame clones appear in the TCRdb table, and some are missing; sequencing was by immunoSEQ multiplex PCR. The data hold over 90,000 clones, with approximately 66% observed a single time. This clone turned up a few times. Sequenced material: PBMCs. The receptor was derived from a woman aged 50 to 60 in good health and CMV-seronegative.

CDR3 sequence (DNA): TGTGCCAGCAGCTTAGGAACCGGGACAGGGGGCTATGGCTACACCTTC. Translated, it gives CASSLGTGTGGYGYTF. The V gene is TRBV11-2, the J gene TRBJ1-2, with TRBD1 matching over 11 bases. V was clipped by 1 base and J by 4 bases; unmatched bases: 5. This CDR3 has 16 amino acids. Per the germline V gene, CDR1 is SGHAT and CDR2 is FQNNGV.